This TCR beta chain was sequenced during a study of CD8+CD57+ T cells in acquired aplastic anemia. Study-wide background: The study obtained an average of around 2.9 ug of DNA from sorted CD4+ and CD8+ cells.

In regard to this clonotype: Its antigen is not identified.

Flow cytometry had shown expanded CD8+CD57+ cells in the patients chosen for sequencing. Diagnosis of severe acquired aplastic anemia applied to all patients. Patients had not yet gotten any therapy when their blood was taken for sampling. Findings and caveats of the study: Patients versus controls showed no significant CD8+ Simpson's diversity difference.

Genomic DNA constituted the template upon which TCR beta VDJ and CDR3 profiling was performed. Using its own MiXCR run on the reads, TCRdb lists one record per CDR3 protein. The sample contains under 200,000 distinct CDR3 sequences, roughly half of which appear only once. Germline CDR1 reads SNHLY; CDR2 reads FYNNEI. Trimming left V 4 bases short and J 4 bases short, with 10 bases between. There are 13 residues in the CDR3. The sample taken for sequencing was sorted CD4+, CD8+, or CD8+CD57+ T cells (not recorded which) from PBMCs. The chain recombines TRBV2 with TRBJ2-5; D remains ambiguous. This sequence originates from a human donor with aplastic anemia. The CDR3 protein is CASSVPAGETQYF. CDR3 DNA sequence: TGTGCCAGCAGTGTTCCAGCAGGAGAGACCCAGTACTTC.